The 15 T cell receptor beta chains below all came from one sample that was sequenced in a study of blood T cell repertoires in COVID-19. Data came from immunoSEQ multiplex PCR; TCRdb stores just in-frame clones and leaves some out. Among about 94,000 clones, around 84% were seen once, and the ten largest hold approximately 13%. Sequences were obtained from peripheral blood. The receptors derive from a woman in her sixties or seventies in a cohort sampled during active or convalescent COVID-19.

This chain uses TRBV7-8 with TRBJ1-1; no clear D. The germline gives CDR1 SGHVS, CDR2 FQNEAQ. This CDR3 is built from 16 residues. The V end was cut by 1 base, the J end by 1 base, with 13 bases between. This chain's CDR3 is CASSLVQKEKNTEAFF. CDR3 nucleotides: TGTGCCAGCAGCTTAGTACAGAAAGAAAAGAACACTGAAGCTTTCTTT.

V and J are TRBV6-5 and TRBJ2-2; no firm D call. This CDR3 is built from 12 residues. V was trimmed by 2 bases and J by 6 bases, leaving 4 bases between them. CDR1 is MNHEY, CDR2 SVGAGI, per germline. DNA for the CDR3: TGTGCCAGCAGTTACGCGGCCGGGGAGCTGTTTTTT. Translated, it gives CASSYAAGELFF.

The CDR3 here is CASSLTSGHTQYF. CDR3 bases: TGTGCCAGCAGCTTGACTAGCGGGCATACGCAGTATTTT. This chain connects TRBV11-3 to TRBJ2-3; 10 nucleotides line up with TRBD2. V dropped 3 bases and J dropped 7; count of bases not matched to a gene: 1. Germline V gene lookup returns CDR1 SGHNT and CDR2 YENEEA. The CDR3 runs 13 residues. Supplemented by reference TRBV11-3 and TRBJ2-3, the full variable domain reads EAGVVQSPRYKIIEKKQPVAFWCNPISGHNTLYWYLQNLGQGPELLIRYENEEAVDDSQLPKDRFSAERLKGVDSTLKIQPAELGDSAVYLCASSLTSGHTQYFGPGTRLTVL.

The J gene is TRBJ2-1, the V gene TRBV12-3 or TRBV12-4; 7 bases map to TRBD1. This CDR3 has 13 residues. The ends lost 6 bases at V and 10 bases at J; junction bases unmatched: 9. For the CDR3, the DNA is TGTGCCAGCAGGCTCGGGACAGTACGCGAGCAGTTCTTC. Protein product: CASRLGTVREQFF.

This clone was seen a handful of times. This CDR3 is CASRQGYEQYF. CDR3 in DNA: TGTGCCAGCAGGCAGGGTTACGAGCAGTACTTC. This chain connects TRBV2 to TRBJ2-7; weak D call: TRBD1 (5 bases). Deletions cut 6 bases from V and 4 bases from J, with 7 bases between. Germline V gene sequence: CDR1 SNHLY, CDR2 FYNNEI. CDR3 length: 11 amino acids.

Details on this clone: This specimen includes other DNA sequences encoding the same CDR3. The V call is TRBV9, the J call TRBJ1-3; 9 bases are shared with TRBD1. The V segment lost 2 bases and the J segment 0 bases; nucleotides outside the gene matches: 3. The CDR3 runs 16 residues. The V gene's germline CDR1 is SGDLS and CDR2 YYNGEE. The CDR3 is CASSVGTGLSGNTIYF. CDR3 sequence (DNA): TGTGCCAGCAGCGTGGGGACAGGGCTCTCTGGAAACACCATATATTTT.

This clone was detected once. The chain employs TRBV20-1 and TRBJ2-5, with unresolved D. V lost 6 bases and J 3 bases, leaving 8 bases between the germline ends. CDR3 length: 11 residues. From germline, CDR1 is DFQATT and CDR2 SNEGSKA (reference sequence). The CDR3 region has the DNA TGCAGTGCCGGAGACGAAGAGACCCAGTACTTC. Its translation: CSAGDEETQYF.

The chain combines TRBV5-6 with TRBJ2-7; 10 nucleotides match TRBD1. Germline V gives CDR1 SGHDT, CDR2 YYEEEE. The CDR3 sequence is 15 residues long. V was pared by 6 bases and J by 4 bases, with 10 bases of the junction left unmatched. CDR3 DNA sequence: TGTGCCAGCACCACCATTGGACAGGGGGAATACGAGCAGTACTTC. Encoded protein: CASTTIGQGEYEQYF.

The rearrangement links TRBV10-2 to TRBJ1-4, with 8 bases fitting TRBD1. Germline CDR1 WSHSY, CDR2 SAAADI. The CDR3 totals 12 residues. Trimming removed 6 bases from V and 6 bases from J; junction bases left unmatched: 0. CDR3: CASRQGDEKLFF. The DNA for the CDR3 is TGCGCCAGCAGACAGGGGGATGAAAAACTGTTTTTT.

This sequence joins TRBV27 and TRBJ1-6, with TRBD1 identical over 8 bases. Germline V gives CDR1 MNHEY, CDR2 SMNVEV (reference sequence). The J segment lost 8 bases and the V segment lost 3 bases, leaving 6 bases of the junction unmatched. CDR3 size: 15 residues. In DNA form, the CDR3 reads TGTGCCAGCAGTTTTGACAGGGGCGGCGATTCACCCCTCCACTTT. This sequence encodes CASSFDRGGDSPLHF.

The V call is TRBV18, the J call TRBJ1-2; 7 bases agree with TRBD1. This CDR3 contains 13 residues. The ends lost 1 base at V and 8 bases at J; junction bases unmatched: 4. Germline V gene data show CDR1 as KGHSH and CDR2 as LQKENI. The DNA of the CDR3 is TGTGCCAGCTCACCACAGGGGGCCCGGGGCTACACCTTC. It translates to CASSPQGARGYTF.

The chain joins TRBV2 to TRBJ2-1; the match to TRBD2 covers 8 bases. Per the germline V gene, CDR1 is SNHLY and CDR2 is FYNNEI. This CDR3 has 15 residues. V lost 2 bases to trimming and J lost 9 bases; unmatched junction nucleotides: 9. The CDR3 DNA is TGTGCCAGCAGTGAATTTGGTAACGCGGGAGGTGAGCAGTTCTTC. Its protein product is CASSEFGNAGGEQFF.

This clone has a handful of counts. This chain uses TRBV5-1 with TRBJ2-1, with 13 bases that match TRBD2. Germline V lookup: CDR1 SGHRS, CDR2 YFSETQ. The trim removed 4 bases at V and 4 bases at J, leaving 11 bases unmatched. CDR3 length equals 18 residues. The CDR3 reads CASSPRTSGSTKYNEQFF. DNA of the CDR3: TGCGCCAGCAGCCCCAGGACTAGCGGGAGCACGAAATACAATGAGCAGTTCTTC.

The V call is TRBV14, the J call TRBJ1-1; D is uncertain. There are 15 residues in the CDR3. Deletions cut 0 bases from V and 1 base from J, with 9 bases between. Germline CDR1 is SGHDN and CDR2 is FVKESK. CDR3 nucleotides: TGTGCCAGCAGCCAAGATCAAACAAGGAACACTGAAGCTTTCTTT. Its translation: CASSQDQTRNTEAFF.

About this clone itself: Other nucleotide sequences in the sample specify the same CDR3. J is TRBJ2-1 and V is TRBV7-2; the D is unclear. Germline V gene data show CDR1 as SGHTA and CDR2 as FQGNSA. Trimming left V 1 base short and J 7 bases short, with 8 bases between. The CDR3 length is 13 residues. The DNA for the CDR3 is TGTGCCAGCAGCTTAGGGCTTTTAAATGAGCAGTTCTTC. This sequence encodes CASSLGLLNEQFF.